The rows below give T cell receptor beta chains drawn from one sample of a study of beta chain features in type 1 diabetes. The method was immunoSEQ multiplex PCR; TCRdb's version includes in-frame clones alone and lacks a portion of them. The sample lists some 300,000 clones, around 7.3% seen once, with roughly 0.94% in the top ten. Material for sequencing was central memory CD4+ T cells from blood. Receptors originate from a woman between 18 and 29 years old in good health. CDR3s include the opening cysteine and the closing phenylalanine or tryptophan. For some rows the clone size is stated as once, few or many, or as a class when expanded; others skip it.

len | j_gene | v_gene | abundance | CDR3aa
16 | TRBJ2-3 | TRBV7-9 | few | CASSFPDAGRIDTQYF
11 | TRBJ1-4 | TRBV28 | many | CASSLWEKLFF
14 | TRBJ2-3 | TRBV7-2 | few | CASSLAKGTPTQYF
15 | TRBJ2-5 | TRBV21-1 | - | CASSKSGRGTETQYF
12 | TRBJ2-5 | TRBV6-5 | - | CASSPRRETQYF
13 | TRBJ2-5 | TRBV5-1 | - | CASSLTGGETQYF
14 | TRBJ2-7 | TRBV30 | few | CAWRAGGSSYEQYF
11 | TRBJ2-1 | TRBV10-3 | - | CASMWSNEQFF
15 | TRBJ2-1 | TRBV11-2 | - | CASSVGVGSYNEQFF
17 | TRBJ2-3 | TRBV4-2 | - | CASSQDIGGGGPDTQYF
11 | TRBJ2-6 | TRBV6-1 | few | CASIGANVLTF
15 | TRBJ2-2 | TRBV7-9 | - | CASSPSGSSPGELFF
11 | TRBJ2-3 | TRBV20-1 | few | CSADSGRTQYF
16 | TRBJ2-6 | TRBV7-9 | - | CASRLGLDSGANVLTF
11 | TRBJ2-4 | TRBV29-1 | few | CSVGQPSIQYF
15 | TRBJ1-6 | TRBV2 | - | CASNKNGAANSPLHF
14 | TRBJ2-5 | TRBV28 | - | CASNRDRGGETQYF
15 | TRBJ2-2 | TRBV9 | - | CASSVTTGSTGELFF
16 | TRBJ2-3 | TRBV7-9 | many | CASSLGQGGTADTQYF
16 | TRBJ1-2 | TRBV27 | few | CASSLSPPERNYGYTF
19 | TRBJ2-2 | TRBV7-9 | few | CASSLAQIKGPPWTGELFF
15 | TRBJ1-1 | TRBV19 | few | CASSIFVGGNTEAFF
17 | TRBJ2-7 | TRBV4-3 | few | CASSQATLGPIFYEQYF
14 | TRBJ2-5 | TRBV29-1 | - | CSVGHSTGTETQYF
13 | TRBJ1-6 | TRBV6-1 | - | CASSRMRDSPLHF
14 | TRBJ2-4 | TRBV9 | once | CASSKRQRQDIQYF
14 | TRBJ1-2 | TRBV25-1 | few | CASSEDPQATGYTF
17 | TRBJ1-5 | TRBV7-9 | few | CASSLWAGGRGNQPQHF
15 | TRBJ2-1 | TRBV7-3 | many | CASSIGTGGYNEQFF
16 | TRBJ1-2 | TRBV6-1 | few | CAISESFLQGIDGYTF
13 | TRBJ2-7 | TRBV5-4 | many | CASSLGPDYEQYF
13 | TRBJ2-5 | TRBV18 | many | CASSPSPGETQYF
16 | TRBJ2-5 | TRBV7-2 | few | CASSPLSGLPQETQYF
13 | TRBJ2-1 | TRBV30 | few | CARTSRSYNEQFF
14 | TRBJ2-1 | TRBV29-1 | - | CSVAPSGVYNEQFF
11 | TRBJ1-5 | TRBV5-8 | - | CASSLGRPQHF
15 | TRBJ2-5 | TRBV11-3 | few | CASRRGQGEGETQYF
13 | TRBJ1-5 | TRBV11-2 | few | CASSLGFGQPQHF
14 | TRBJ1-3 | TRBV2 | few | CASSGALSGNTIYF
14 | TRBJ2-1 | TRBV2 | many | CASIPGWILNEQFF
14 | TRBJ2-1 | TRBV27 | few | CASSLRTDYNEQFF
13 | TRBJ2-5 | TRBV28 | few | CASSSYPQETQYF
15 | TRBJ2-3 | TRBV28 | - | CASSLQGIPTDTQYF
17 | TRBJ2-1 | TRBV9 | - | CASSIPTLGRSYNEQFF
14 | TRBJ1-1 | TRBV10-3 | many | CAISVDPMNTEAFF
15 | TRBJ1-5 | TRBV28 | few | CASSFAGARNQPQHF
17 | TRBJ2-3 | TRBV27 | few | CASSLAPWVAGEDTQYF
12 | TRBJ2-7 | TRBV2 | few | CASSPQGNEQYF
16 | TRBJ2-3 | TRBV7-2 | - | CASSLWTAGGSDTQYF
14 | TRBJ2-5 | TRBV29-1 | few | CSAVRDGVRGTQYF
14 | TRBJ1-6 | TRBV5-1 | few | CASSLGGGNSPLHF